This is a list of T cell receptor beta chains from one sample in a study of vaccination and CD4 T cells after COVID-19. TCRdb redid the calling of the PCR reads with MiXCR, one entry per CDR3 protein. The repertoire holds roughly 20,000 distinct CDR3 sequences, approximately 40% seen once, with about 10% in the top ten. Antigen specificity for these receptors is unknown. Specimen: CD4+ T cells from blood, cultured in vitro, collected about 7 months after SARS-CoV-2 vaccination. These receptors all come from a human donor who had recovered from COVID-19. The CDR3 runs from the conserved cysteine through the conserved F or W. Each record gives: D gene, clone size, V gene, J gene, CDR3 DNA, CDR3 protein. The D gene is left open where the match is weak. For some rows the clone size is stated as once, few or many, or as a class when expanded; others skip it.

TRBD1	.	TRBV7-9	TRBJ2-2	TGTGCCAGCAGCCCGGACAGGGGTTACGGGACCGGGGAGCTGTTTTTT	CASSPDRGYGTGELFF
TRBD2	.	TRBV7-3	TRBJ2-1	TGTGCCAGCAGCAGGTCGGGACTAGGGTACGGTGAGCAGTTCTTC	CASSRSGLGYGEQFF
.	few	TRBV15	TRBJ2-1	TGTGCCACCAGCAGAGATCGTGGCTTTGCCGTTCTCAATGAGCAGTTCTTC	CATSRDRGFAVLNEQFF
TRBD1	.	TRBV20-1	TRBJ1-1	TGCAGTGCTGACAGGGGGAACACTGAAGCTTTCTTT	CSADRGNTEAFF
.	.	TRBV29-1	TRBJ1-6	TGCAGCGTGAAGGTAGACTATAATTCACCCCTCCACTTT	CSVKVDYNSPLHF
.	.	TRBV7-6	TRBJ2-7	TGTGCCAGCAGCTTAATGGGCTCCGGGACTCCTTCTTACGAGCAGTACTTC	CASSLMGSGTPSYEQYF
.	few	TRBV15	TRBJ2-3	TGTGCCACCAGCAGAGCCCCAGGGTCAGATACGCAGTATTTT	CATSRAPGSDTQYF
.	.	TRBV28	TRBJ2-7	TGTGCCAGCAGTGTACAGGGAAACTACTACGAGCAGTACTTC	CASSVQGNYYEQYF
.	.	TRBV7-3	TRBJ2-3	TGTGCCAGCAGCTTATCCGTGGATAGTACAGATACGCAGTATTTT	CASSLSVDSTDTQYF
TRBD1	.	TRBV4-1	TRBJ2-7	TGCGCCAGCAGCCAAGCTCCGGGACAGGTGACCTACGAGCAGTACTTC	CASSQAPGQVTYEQYF
TRBD2	few	TRBV6-1	TRBJ2-3	TGTGCCAGCAGTGAAGGGCTAGCGGGAGGGGGGAACACAGATACGCAGTATTTT	CASSEGLAGGGNTDTQYF
TRBD2	.	TRBV4-1	TRBJ2-5	TGCGCCAGCAGCCAAGGTAGCGGGAGATTCGGAGAGACCCAGTACTTC	CASSQGSGRFGETQYF
TRBD2	few	TRBV7-9	TRBJ2-1	TGTGCCAGCAGCCCTGGGACTAGCGGTGAGCAGTTCTTC	CASSPGTSGEQFF
TRBD2	.	TRBV7-2	TRBJ2-1	TGTGCCAGCAGCGGAACTAGCGGGACCAGCCACTCCTACAATGAGCAGTTCTTC	CASSGTSGTSHSYNEQFF
.	.	TRBV20-1	TRBJ2-5	TGCAGTGCTAAGCAGGGGGGATGGGAGACCCAGTACTTC	CSAKQGGWETQYF
.	.	TRBV7-2	TRBJ1-2	TGTGTCAGCAGCTTAGACCCGGGACTCTATGGCTACACCTTC	CVSSLDPGLYGYTF
TRBD1	.	TRBV20-1	TRBJ1-6	TGCAGTGCTAGAAAAACGTTAGGACAGGGTCGAAATTCACCCCTCCACTTT	CSARKTLGQGRNSPLHF
.	few	TRBV27	TRBJ1-1	TGTGCCAGCAGTTCCCGACAGATTATGAACACTGAAGCTTTCTTT	CASSSRQIMNTEAFF
.	.	TRBV19	TRBJ1-1	TGTGCCAGTAGATTCGGAGGTGGGTCGAGAGCTTTCTTT	CASRFGGGSRAFF
TRBD2	.	TRBV24-1	TRBJ2-7	TGTGCCACCAGTAAAACTAGCGGGGGGACCTACGAGCAGTACTTC	CATSKTSGGTYEQYF
.	.	TRBV7-9	TRBJ2-6	TGTGCCAGCAGCTCTGGGACGGTGAGCTCTGGGGCCAACGTCCTGACTTTC	CASSSGTVSSGANVLTF
.	.	TRBV6-2/TRBV6-3	TRBJ2-5	TGTGCCAGCAGAGGGAGGTGGGAGTTGGAGACCCAGTACTTC	CASRGRWELETQYF
.	.	TRBV23-1	TRBJ2-3	TGCGCCAGCAGTCAATTTAGGGCTGGAGATACGCAGTATTTT	CASSQFRAGDTQYF
.	.	TRBV20-1	TRBJ2-2	TGCAGTGCCAAACGTGGGACTAACACCGGGGAGCTGTTTTTT	CSAKRGTNTGELFF
TRBD1	.	TRBV7-2	TRBJ2-3	TGTGCCAGCAGCTACCGGACAGGGAGCACAGATACGCAGTATTTT	CASSYRTGSTDTQYF
.	few	TRBV28	TRBJ1-5	TGTGCCAGCCTCCAATTGGTCGGGGGGCTACGGAGCAATCAGCCCCAGCATTTT	CASLQLVGGLRSNQPQHF
TRBD2	.	TRBV6-5	TRBJ2-5	TGTGCCAGCAGTTACTCGTCGCTAGCGGGAGGGCCGAAAGAGACCCAGTACTTC	CASSYSSLAGGPKETQYF
TRBD1	few	TRBV6-1	TRBJ1-6	TGTGCCAGCAGAGACAGGGCCGGGTATAATTCACCCCTCCACTTT	CASRDRAGYNSPLHF
.	.	TRBV20-1	TRBJ2-7	TGCAGTTCGTGGGGCTCAGGGGAGGGCGAGCAGTACTTC	CSSWGSGEGEQYF
TRBD2	.	TRBV15	TRBJ2-1	TGTGCCACCAGCGGGGATAGCGGGTCCATCTACAATGAGCAGTTCTTC	CATSGDSGSIYNEQFF
TRBD1	.	TRBV5-4	TRBJ2-3	TGTGCCAGCAGCTATATGACAGGGGCAGATACGCAGTATTTT	CASSYMTGADTQYF
.	.	TRBV19	TRBJ1-5	TGTGCCAGTAGTACGACGAGGGGAGGGCGCGGTCAGCCCCAGCATTTT	CASSTTRGGRGQPQHF
.	.	TRBV4-1	TRBJ2-1	TGCGCCAGCAGCCAAGAACATGGGGACAATGAGCAGTTCTTC	CASSQEHGDNEQFF
.	few	TRBV20-1	TRBJ2-3	TGCAGTGCTAGACCCCCACTGGCCGATACGCAGTATTTT	CSARPPLADTQYF
TRBD2	.	TRBV20-1	TRBJ2-3	TGCAGTGCTTCGCAAGGGGGGATGACTAGCGGGAGTACAGATACGCAGTATTTT	CSASQGGMTSGSTDTQYF
.	.	TRBV7-2	TRBJ2-7	TGTGCCAGCAGCTTAAACTCCTACGAGCAGTACTTC	CASSLNSYEQYF
.	once	TRBV7-2	TRBJ2-1	TGTGCCAGCAGCCCTAGGGCAGGATGGGGCTCCTACAATGAGCAGTTCTTC	CASSPRAGWGSYNEQFF
TRBD1	.	TRBV27	TRBJ2-5	TGTGCCAGCTCGGACAGGGCAGAGACCCAGTACTTC	CASSDRAETQYF
.	few	TRBV20-1	TRBJ2-2	TGCAGTGCTAGAGCTCTAGCGAGGAACACCGGGGAGCTGTTTTTT	CSARALARNTGELFF